This T cell receptor (beta chain) emerged from a study of long-term antiretroviral therapy in people with HIV. Regarding this clone: Its antigen is unidentified.

The CDR3 contains 15 residues. The V end lost 0 bases, the J end lost 8 bases, and 16 bases lay between the germline ends. The germline V gene has CDR1 SGHDN and CDR2 FVKESK. Donors needed at least one pre-ART PBMC sample plus at least two post-ART samples. Broader study findings: No data were available on ART adherence, viral resistance or therapy changes.

Sequencing relied on immunoSEQ assay v3.0, run at survey level. TCRdb keeps only in-frame clones here, not all; method: immunoSEQ multiplex PCR. Of about 34,000 clones in the sample, 70% to 80% were seen once. Sequencing used unsorted PBMCs, obtained 1.9 years after starting antiretroviral therapy. The chain combines TRBV14 with TRBJ1-2; weak D call: TRBD1 (6 bases). The sequence derives from a man aged 18 to 30 with HIV. CDR3 in DNA: TGTGCCAGCAGCCAAGATTTCTGGGGGCTTGAGGGCTACACCTTC. It encodes CASSQDFWGLEGYTF.